Below, 7 T cell receptor beta chains from the same sample are listed, as sequenced in a study of molecular identifiers for immune sequencing clone quantification. Using its own MiXCR run on the PCR reads, TCRdb lists one record per CDR3 protein. The sample yields fewer than 45,000 distinct CDR3 sequences, 20% to 25% seen once. Sequenced: naive CD8+ T cells from blood, with Jurkat cell RNA spiked in. The sample's subset: FACS-sorted CD8+CD4-CCR7+CD45RA+ naive T cells. Receptor source: a human donor in good health. Some libraries in this study had Jurkat cell RNA spiked in.

This clonotype was recorded at least ten times. The chain couples TRBV5-5 to TRBJ2-3, with 7 bases lining up with TRBD1. The trim removed 4 bases at V and 5 bases at J, leaving 1 base unmatched. The CDR3 contains 12 residues. Germline CDR1 SGHKS, CDR2 YYEKEE (reference sequence). The CDR3 sequence: CASSGTVDTQYF. CDR3 DNA: TGTGCCAGCAGCGGGACAGTAGATACGCAGTATTTT.

V usage is TRBV30 and J usage is TRBJ2-7; 7 bases are a match to TRBD1. CDR1 is GTSNPN, CDR2 SVGIG, per germline (reference sequence). V was pared by 1 base and J by 4 bases, with 4 bases of the junction left unmatched. CDR3 size: 13 residues. CDR3 DNA: TGTGCCTGGAGTGCCGGGACAGATTACGAGCAGTACTTC. Its protein product is CAWSAGTDYEQYF. The whole variable domain, filled in from reference TRBV30 and TRBJ2-7, reads SQTIHQWPATLVQPVGSPLSLECTVEGTSNPNLYWYRQAAGRGLQLLFYSVGIGQISSEVPQNLSASRPQDRQFILSSKKLLLSDSGFYLCAWSAGTDYEQYFGPGTRLTVT.

At least ten counts were recorded for this clonotype. At one of its ends the junction is not consistent with the germline gene, which may arise from a read error. This rearrangement joins TRBV28 to TRBJ2-7; D perhaps matches TRBD2 (5 bases). Germline V gives CDR1 MDHEN, CDR2 SYDVKM. This CDR3 has 15 residues. The CDR3 DNA sequence: TGTGCCAGCAGCTTATCCGGGGAGAGGTCCTACGAGCAGTACTTC. It encodes CASSLSGERSYEQYF.

Points on this clonotype: A clone one base away is much larger, so this may be a read error. This chain joins TRBV29-1 and TRBJ2-7; D remains ambiguous. The CDR3 runs 14 residues. Germline V CDR1 and CDR2: SQVTM, ANQGSEA. The CDR3 spells CSVGRSSISYERYF. The CDR3 DNA follows: TGCAGCGTTGGGAGATCTTCTATCTCCTACGAGCGGTACTTC.

The table lists this clonotype with a few counts. This may be a read error: a much more frequent sequence differs by one nucleotide. This chain joins TRBV10-3 and TRBJ2-3, with D hard to call. From germline, CDR1 is ENHRY and CDR2 SYGVKD. Between the trimmed V and J ends, which lost 4 bases and 6 bases, there was a span of 8 bases. The CDR3 loop spans 12 amino acids. CDR3 region: CAISVFMDTQYF. CDR3 DNA: TGTGCCATCAGTGTGTTCATGGATACGCAGTATTTT.

For this clonotype: A read error is possible here, since a much larger clone lies one base away. This chain joins TRBV13 and TRBJ1-5; D is uncertain. Looked up from germline, CDR1 is PRHDT and CDR2 is FYEKMQ (reference sequence). The CDR3 length is 13 residues. The CDR3 DNA reads as TGTGCCAGCAGCCCTGGACGGAATCAGCGCCAGCATTTT. As protein: CASSPGRNQRQHF.

This clonotype has a count of ten or more. The rearrangement joins TRBV13 to TRBJ1-5; D is unresolved. Looked up from germline, CDR1 is PRHDT and CDR2 is FYEKMQ (reference sequence). CDR3 length equals 13 residues. The V gene lost 5 bases and the J gene lost 4 bases, with 9 bases spanning the gap. The CDR3 reads CASSPGRNQPQHF. CDR3 DNA: TGTGCCAGCAGCCCTGGACGGAATCAGCCCCAGCATTTT.